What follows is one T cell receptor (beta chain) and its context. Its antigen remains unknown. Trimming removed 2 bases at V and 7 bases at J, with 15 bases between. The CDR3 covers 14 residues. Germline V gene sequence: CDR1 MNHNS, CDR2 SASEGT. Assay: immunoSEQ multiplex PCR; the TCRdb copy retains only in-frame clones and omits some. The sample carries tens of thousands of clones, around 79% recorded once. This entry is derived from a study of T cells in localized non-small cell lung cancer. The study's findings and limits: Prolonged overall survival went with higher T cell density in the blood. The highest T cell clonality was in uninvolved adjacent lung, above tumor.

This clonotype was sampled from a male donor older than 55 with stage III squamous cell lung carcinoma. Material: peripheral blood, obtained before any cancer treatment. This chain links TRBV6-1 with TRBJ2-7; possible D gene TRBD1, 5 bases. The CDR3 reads CASSENTGRREQYF. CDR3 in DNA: TGTGCCAGCAGTGAAAATACAGGCCGGCGGGAGCAGTACTTC.